Given below is one TCR beta chain in context. As yet, its antigen is unknown. TCRdb keeps only in-frame clones here, not all; method: immunoSEQ multiplex PCR. The data show under 15,000 clones, roughly 90% seen once. This sample was included in a study of chemoradiotherapy in HPV16-positive cancers. Whole-study context: Candidate HPV-specific clones and shared TCR motifs came from two HPV16-positive patients.

The germline CDR1 and CDR2 sequences are SGDLS and YYNGEE. CDR3 size: 16 residues. V was clipped by 0 bases and J by 2 bases, with 15 bases between them. General study results and limits: Better recurrence-free survival went with HPV-responsive T-cell expansion in HPV16-positive patients.

The specimen comprised blood, sampled from a patient who underwent chemoradiotherapy. The sequence was obtained from a human donor with HPV-associated anogenital cancer. The chain joins TRBV9 to TRBJ2-7, with D tentatively TRBD2 (7 bases). The CDR3 sequence is CASSVALGGGPYEQYF. The CDR3, as DNA: TGTGCCAGCAGCGTAGCTTTAGGCGGGGGCCCCTACGAGCAGTACTTC.